Shown below are 31 T cell receptor beta chains from a single sample sequenced in a study of blood T cell repertoires in COVID-19. Sequencing used immunoSEQ multiplex PCR; TCRdb keeps in-frame clones, though not all of them. The sample lists about 260,000 clones; over 70% were seen once. The sequenced sample was peripheral blood. These receptors all come from a woman aged 40 to 50 who had recovered from COVID-19.

The chain is built from TRBV5-6 and TRBJ1-2; 8 bases line up with TRBD1. Germline V gene data show CDR1 as SGHDT and CDR2 as YYEEEE. V trimming: 0 bases; J trimming: 3 bases; junction bases outside the gene matches: 4. This CDR3 is 15 amino acids long. The CDR3 DNA reads as TGTGCCAGCAGCTTGGACAGGGGGGGTTACTATGGCTACACCTTC. Translating gives CASSLDRGGYYGYTF.

This sequence joins TRBV7-9 and TRBJ1-1; 7 nucleotides line up with TRBD1. Per germline, CDR1 SEHNR and CDR2 FQNEAQ (reference sequence). The CDR3 consists of 14 residues. Germline trimming cut 5 bases from V and 1 base from J; bases unmatched to any gene: 4. The CDR3 DNA sequence: TGTGCCAGCAGCCTACACAGGGGGAACACTGAAGCTTTCTTT. This sequence encodes CASSLHRGNTEAFF.

The J gene is TRBJ2-7, the V gene TRBV11-2; TRBD1 matches 8 bases. Germline assignment: CDR1 SGHAT and CDR2 FQNNGV. This CDR3 has 16 amino acids. Trimming at V came to 5 bases and at J to 7 bases, leaving 16 bases not matched to a gene. DNA for the CDR3: TGTGCCAGCAGCCCCCTAGCCGGGACAGGTCTCGGAGAGCAGTACTTC. It is translated as CASSPLAGTGLGEQYF.

The genes are TRBV5-1 and TRBJ1-1; 8 positions match TRBD1. There are 14 residues in the CDR3. The V and J ends lost 1 base and 3 bases, in that order; junction bases with no gene match: 2. The V gene's germline CDR1 is SGHRS and CDR2 YFSETQ. The CDR3, as DNA: TGCGCCAGCAGCTTGCTGGACAGGGACACTGAAGCTTTCTTT. Translation gives CASSLLDRDTEAFF.

This chain connects TRBV28 to TRBJ1-2; D is ambiguous. Germline V gene lookup returns CDR1 MDHEN and CDR2 SYDVKM. The CDR3 has 12 amino acids. Between the trimmed V and J ends, which lost 3 bases and 4 bases, there was a span of 6 bases. Written as DNA, the CDR3 is TGTGCCAGCAGTTTGGCAGGCTATGGCTACACCTTC. Translating gives CASSLAGYGYTF.

The rearrangement uses TRBV3-1 (or the pseudogene TRBV3-2) and TRBJ2-4; 10 bases fit TRBD1. The CDR3 runs 16 residues. V dropped 1 base and J dropped 6; count of bases not matched to a gene: 6. CDR1 and CDR2 from the germline V gene are LGHDT and YNNKEL (reference sequence). As DNA, the CDR3 is TGTGCCAGCAGCCAAGTTGTACGGGACAGGGGAAACATTCAGTACTTC. Its translation is CASSQVVRDRGNIQYF.

A word on this clone: Additional DNA sequences in this sample encode the identical CDR3. This chain joins TRBV5-1 and TRBJ1-2; maybe TRBD1 (6 bases). Germline V gives CDR1 SGHRS, CDR2 YFSETQ. This CDR3 has 14 residues. V was shortened by 0 bases and J by 4 bases, with 10 bases between the two germline ends. Here the CDR3 DNA reads TGCGCCAGCAGCTTGGTAGGACAGACCTATGGCTACACCTTC. Amino acids: CASSLVGQTYGYTF.

The V and J genes are TRBV7-2 and TRBJ2-1; 9 bases fit TRBD2. CDR3 length: 15 amino acids. V lost 2 bases and J lost 4; bases outside the gene matches: 3. Germline CDR1 and CDR2: SGHTA and FQGNSA. For the CDR3, the DNA is TGTGCCAGCAGCTTAAGCGGGGGGTCTTACAATGAGCAGTTCTTC. The encoded protein is CASSLSGGSYNEQFF. Full variable domain (outside the CDR3, taken from reference TRBV7-2 and TRBJ2-1): GAGVSQSPSNKVTEKGKDVELRCDPISGHTALYWYRQSLGQGLEFLIYFQGNSAPDKSGLPSDRFSAERTGGSVSTLTIQRTQQEDSAVYLCASSLSGGSYNEQFFGPGTRLTVL.

The chain is built from TRBV5-4 and TRBJ2-2, with a possible D match to TRBD2 (7 bases). The CDR3 length is 16 residues. Germline assignment: CDR1 SGHNT and CDR2 YYREEE (reference sequence). Trimming cost V 2 bases and J 3 bases, with 14 bases left between them. The CDR3 DNA is TGTGCCAGCAGCTTTATTCGCGGGGGCGACACCGGGGAGCTGTTTTTT. As protein: CASSFIRGGDTGELFF.

The chain combines TRBV2 with TRBJ1-2; the D gene is possibly TRBD1 (6 bases). Trimming cost V 3 bases and J 5 bases, with 16 bases left between them. CDR1 is SNHLY, CDR2 FYNNEI, per germline. This CDR3 spans 15 amino acids. CDR3 bases: TGTGCCAGCAGTGACCCTCCGACAGGACGGTATGGCTACACCTTC. Translation gives CASSDPPTGRYGYTF.

This chain joins TRBV7-9 and TRBJ2-7; 8 bases are a match to TRBD1. V was clipped by 6 bases and J by 0 bases; unmatched bases: 1. The CDR3 has 13 amino acids. CDR1 and CDR2 from the germline V gene are SEHNR and FQNEAQ (reference sequence). The DNA of the CDR3 is TGTGCCAGCAGTGACAGGGGCTCCTACGAGCAGTACTTC. As protein: CASSDRGSYEQYF.

This chain uses TRBV25-1 with TRBJ2-7; D perhaps matches TRBD2 (6 bases). V lost 1 base, J lost 0 bases, and 10 bases lay in between. This CDR3 is built from 15 residues. CDR1 MGHDK and CDR2 SYGVNS come from the germline V gene. This chain's CDR3 is CASSELGRSSYEQYF. The CDR3 DNA reads as TGTGCCAGCAGTGAATTGGGGAGGAGCTCCTACGAGCAGTACTTC.

The chain has TRBV6-6 and TRBJ2-7; TRBD1 might be the D (6 bases). Germline V gene data show CDR1 as MNHNY and CDR2 as SVGAGI (reference sequence). This CDR3 has 18 residues. The V end was cut by 5 bases, the J end by 2 bases, with 25 bases between. CDR3 region: CASSLDRIGGPEAYEQYF. In DNA form, the CDR3 reads TGTGCCAGCAGTCTGGACAGAATAGGTGGACCCGAAGCCTACGAGCAGTACTTC.

The chain links TRBV2 to TRBJ1-1; a possible D gene is TRBD1 (6 bases). The CDR3 sequence is 14 residues long. Germline CDR1 reads SNHLY; CDR2 reads FYNNEI. V was cut by 4 bases and J by 11 bases, with 20 bases left in between. CDR3 sequence: CASSVPPGERGAFF. CDR3 DNA sequence: TGTGCCAGCAGTGTCCCTCCAGGGGAGCGAGGGGCTTTCTTT.

The chain couples TRBV30 to TRBJ2-7; 12 bases map to TRBD2. The J segment lost 6 bases and the V segment lost 6 bases, leaving 9 bases of the junction unmatched. The CDR3 is 14 residues long. The V gene's germline CDR1 is GTSNPN and CDR2 SVGIG (reference sequence). The CDR3: CACAGLAGTREQYF. CDR3 coding DNA: TGTGCCTGCGCAGGACTAGCGGGGACGCGCGAGCAGTACTTC.

This clone appeared a few times. The chain employs TRBV12-3 or TRBV12-4 and TRBJ1-1; TRBD1 aligns across 10 bases. With 6 bases clipped from V and 5 bases from J, the junction kept 3 bases outside the gene matches. The length of the CDR3 is 13 residues. The CDR3 reads CASSWDRGTEAFF. The CDR3 nucleotides read TGTGCCAGCAGCTGGGACAGGGGTACTGAAGCTTTCTTT.

V gene TRBV6-4 combines with J gene TRBJ1-2; D remains ambiguous. This CDR3 is 15 amino acids long. The germline V gene encodes CDR1 MRHNA and CDR2 SNTAGT. V lost 6 bases and J lost 1, with 15 bases in between. In DNA form, the CDR3 reads TGTGCCAGCAGCCCAGTCCCCACACATAACTATGGCTACACCTTC. Protein: CASSPVPTHNYGYTF.

This sequence joins TRBV18 and TRBJ2-5; D might be TRBD2 (7 bases). CDR1 is KGHSH, CDR2 LQKENI, per germline. V was pared by 2 bases and J by 4 bases, with 11 bases between. The CDR3 is made up of 14 amino acids. Here the CDR3 DNA reads TGTGCCAGCTCACCATACGGGGGGCGAGAGACCCAGTACTTC. Protein product: CASSPYGGRETQYF.

This clone was counted a single time. V usage is TRBV5-1 and J usage is TRBJ1-2; D is unresolved. V lost 1 base, J lost 2 bases, and 9 bases lay in between. The CDR3 totals 14 residues. The germline CDR1 and CDR2 sequences are SGHRS and YFSETQ. CDR3 sequence: CASSLPESNYGYTF. CDR3 nucleotide sequence: TGCGCCAGCAGCTTGCCGGAGTCAAACTATGGCTACACCTTC. Variable domain in full (rest from reference TRBV5-1 and TRBJ1-2): KAGVTQTPRYLIKTRGQQVTLSCSPISGHRSVSWYQQTPGQGLQFLFEYFSETQRNKGNFPGRFSGRQFSNSRSEMNVSTLELGDSALYLCASSLPESNYGYTFGSGTRLTVV.

V gene TRBV9 combines with J gene TRBJ1-2; D not certain. Trimming cost V 3 bases and J 10 bases, with 13 bases left between them. CDR1 SGDLS and CDR2 YYNGEE come from the germline V gene. The length of the CDR3 is 12 residues. CDR3 DNA sequence: TGTGCCAGCAGCGACCAGTGTCTCGCCTACACCTTC. This sequence encodes CASSDQCLAYTF.

The chain couples TRBV2 to TRBJ2-5, with 7 bases identical to TRBD1. The germline V gene has CDR1 SNHLY and CDR2 FYNNEI. CDR3 length: 15 amino acids. The junction had 10 bases not matched to a gene; V was cut back by 6 bases and J by 3 bases. The CDR3 DNA is TGTGCCAGCAGATGGAACAGGGGAAAGGAAGAGACCCAGTACTTC. Encoded protein: CASRWNRGKEETQYF.

The chain uses TRBV5-4 and TRBJ2-1; 10 bases line up with TRBD1. After removal of 4 bases from V and 7 bases from J, the junction contained 8 bases not matched to a gene. This CDR3 spans 15 amino acids. Germline assignment: CDR1 SGHNT and CDR2 YYREEE (reference sequence). CDR3 amino acids: CASSRRQGARNEQFF. CDR3 DNA: TGTGCCAGCAGCCGTCGACAGGGGGCGCGAAATGAGCAGTTCTTC.

The rearrangement links TRBV6-6 to TRBJ1-1; TRBD1 aligns across 10 bases. The CDR3 has 13 residues. Germline-derived CDR1 and CDR2 are MNHNY and SVGAGI (reference sequence). V shed 0 bases and J 8 bases; nucleotides not matched to a gene: 0. The CDR3, as DNA: TGTGCCAGCAGTTACTCGACAGGGGGCGAAGCTTTCTTT. Translating it yields CASSYSTGGEAFF.

The chain couples TRBV27 to TRBJ2-7; no reliable D call. This CDR3 spans 13 amino acids. Germline CDR1 is MNHEY and CDR2 is SMNVEV (reference sequence). The ends were cut back, 1 base at V and 3 bases at J, with 7 bases in the middle. CDR3 sequence: CASSLLRDYEQYF. The CDR3 DNA reads as TGTGCCAGCAGTTTATTACGAGACTACGAGCAGTACTTC.

This clone came up once. Other nucleotide sequences in the sample specify the same CDR3. J is TRBJ2-7 and V is TRBV2; the D is unclear. V was cut by 4 bases and J by 2 bases, with 9 bases left in between. The CDR3 is 13 amino acids. Germline V gene sequence: CDR1 SNHLY, CDR2 FYNNEI. CDR3 in DNA: TGTGCCAGCAGTGGCCTGGCAGCCTACGAGCAGTACTTC. Amino acids: CASSGLAAYEQYF. Supplemented by reference TRBV2 and TRBJ2-7, the full variable domain reads EPEVTQTPSHQVTQMGQEVILRCVPISNHLYFYWYRQILGQKVEFLVSFYNNEISEKSEIFDDQFSVERPDGSNFTLKIRSTKLEDSAMYFCASSGLAAYEQYFGPGTRLTVT.

V is TRBV11-3 and J is TRBJ2-2; 10 bases line up with TRBD1. J lost 3 bases, V lost 2 bases, and 6 bases had no gene match. Germline values: CDR1 SGHNT, CDR2 YENEEA. This CDR3 contains 17 residues. The CDR3 nucleotides read TGTGCCAGCAGCTTAACTCCGACAGGGGGCTACACCGGGGAGCTGTTTTTT. It is translated as CASSLTPTGGYTGELFF.

The V and J genes are TRBV7-9 and TRBJ1-2; TRBD1 matches 8 bases. Germline V lookup: CDR1 SEHNR, CDR2 FQNEAQ (reference sequence). With 4 bases clipped from V and 5 bases from J, the junction kept 9 bases outside the gene matches. This CDR3 contains 15 residues. CDR3 amino acids: CASSSFGQGFYGYTF. Written as DNA, the CDR3 is TGTGCCAGCAGCTCGTTCGGACAGGGCTTTTATGGCTACACCTTC. The full variable domain, its missing parts supplied by reference TRBV7-9 and TRBJ1-2, is DTGVSQNPRHKITKRGQNVTFRCDPISEHNRLYWYRQTLGQGPEFLTYFQNEAQLEKSRLLSDRFSAERPKGSFSTLEIQRTEQGDSAMYLCASSSFGQGFYGYTFGSGTRLTVV.

The gene calls are TRBV30 and TRBJ1-5, with TRBD1 matching over 8 bases. V was pared by 3 bases and J by 8 bases, with 15 bases of the junction left unmatched. The CDR3 covers 16 residues. The V gene's germline CDR1 is GTSNPN and CDR2 SVGIG (reference sequence). CDR3: CAWSAPSGGSGEPQHF. Here the CDR3 DNA reads TGTGCCTGGAGCGCTCCATCAGGGGGCTCTGGGGAGCCCCAGCATTTT.

This chain links TRBV4-3 with TRBJ1-1; D unresolved. The CDR3 has 13 amino acids. The ends were cut back, 1 base at V and 2 bases at J, with 5 bases in the middle. The germline V gene encodes CDR1 LGHNA and CDR2 YSLEER. The CDR3 loop is CASSQAVNTEAFF. The CDR3 DNA follows: TGCGCCAGCAGCCAAGCCGTTAACACTGAAGCTTTCTTT.

This clone has a single count. CDR3 amino acids: CASSTHRNQPQHF. The CDR3 DNA is TGTGCCAGCAGCACACACCGCAATCAGCCCCAGCATTTT. The chain combines TRBV7-2 with TRBJ1-5; no firm D call. The germline CDR1 and CDR2 sequences are SGHTA and FQGNSA. V dropped 5 bases and J dropped 2 bases, with 7 bases sitting between them. This CDR3 is 13 amino acids long.

The chain combines TRBV6-4 with TRBJ1-1; TRBD1 matches at 10 bases. Trimming took 5 bases from V and 1 from J; bases not matched to a gene: 4. The CDR3 is 15 amino acids. Germline CDR1 MRHNA, CDR2 SNTAGT. The CDR3 region is CASSPRTGGNTEAFF. CDR3 DNA sequence: TGTGCCAGCAGTCCACGGACAGGGGGGAACACTGAAGCTTTCTTT.